This T cell receptor (beta chain) was observed in a study of T cell responses to AZD1222 COVID-19 vaccine. This clone was detected once. Its antigen is not identified. The assay was immunoSEQ multiplex PCR, and TCRdb's table has in-frame clones only and misses some. The data hold about 140,000 clones, with 85% to 90% observed a single time. Study results and caveats: The breadth and depth of Spike-specific TCRs increased once two AZD1222 doses had been given.

V lost 0 bases and J 7 bases, leaving 11 bases between the germline ends. CDR3 size: 13 residues. Germline V CDR1 and CDR2: SGHKS, YYEKEE (reference sequence). V usage is TRBV5-5 and J usage is TRBJ2-7; a weak D match, TRBD2 (6 bases). The sequencing used peripheral blood, collected on day 0 of AZD1222 vaccination. The TCR originated in an adult in good health. DNA for the CDR3: TGTGCCAGCAGCTTGGAGTCAGGAGGGGAGCAGTACTTC. Translating it yields CASSLESGGEQYF.